A selection of T cell receptor beta chains follows, all from one sample in a study of shared clonotypes between healthy human individuals. Here immunoSEQ multiplex PCR was the method, and the copy in TCRdb shows in-frame clones only, minus some. The repertoire holds around 2,000,000 clones, with approximately 94% as singletons. The sequencing sample was made of naive CD8+ T cells sorted from blood. These TCRs come from a man younger than 35 in good health. Both conserved end residues are part of each CDR3.

>TRBV5-6
CASSLKAPYEQFF
>TRBV7-9
CASIPLSYEQYF
>TRBV15
CATSIGLAGGPPEQYF
>TRBV5-1
CASSLRDTGTTEAFF
>TRBV11-2
CASSLDQGAYNEQFF
>TRBV28
CASSFATSSTDTQYF
>TRBV27
CASSRDFQETQYF
>TRBV7-9
CASSQMDTEAFF
>TRBV10-3
CAISASGTSGYTF
>TRBV7-9
CASSLGENEQYF
>TRBV6-5
CASTQGAASTDTQYF
>TRBV6-1
CASSEHRTVTGMNQETQYF
>TRBV11-2
CASSLGSGSPEQFF
>TRBV7-6
CASSSQGAGEQYF
>TRBV4-1
CASSQASGGAGNEQFF
>TRBV29-1
CSVEEDTRNTIYF
>TRBV10-2
CASSLGAENQPQHF
>TRBV7-2
CASSLEGYRDTDTQYF
>TRBV11-2
CASSSTSGGRGNEQFF
>TRBV2
CASAEQGPFYEQYF
>TRBV28
CATHRVSNQPQHF
>TRBV9
CASSAVDWPSGYTF
>TRBV5-6
CASSWNTDTQYF
>TRBV5-1
CASRGGGSSYEQYF
>TRBV4-1
CASSQGLAGADEQFF
>TRBV5-1
CASSHGPLGFFTVRKSPLHF
>TRBV4-1
CASSLRLDTQYF
>TRBV5-4
CASSPVDRTTEAFF
>TRBV7-8
CASSLDIDRVLYSSPLHF
>TRBV7-9
CASKIGEGNSGANVLTF
>TRBV7-8
CASSFHGTLNTEAFF
>TRBV5-4
CASSTPSGGSEQYF
>TRBV6-1
CASSAIGQGLGNEQFF
>TRBV9
CASSVGLTGGGYNEQFF
>TRBV6-6
CASGQAGEKLFF
>TRBV10-2
CATHWGPNTGELFF
>TRBV6-1
CASSASGGVGYEQYF
>TRBV6-5
CASGLGMHGYTF
>TRBV5-5
CASSFTPASTGELFF
>TRBV27
CASSLSGQVYEQYF
>TRBV4-1
CASSQDVGLRDEQFF
>TRBV19
CASSIPDWNTEAFF
>TRBV5-4
CASSLGQGENIQYF
>TRBV7-8
CASSLAGAYEQYF
>TRBV27
CASSQAGDYNEQFF
>TRBV28
CASSLYRGANTGELFF
>TRBV7-8
CASSSYTHEQYF
>TRBV5-1
CASSFSATRHNEQFF
>TRBV4-3
CASSQEQGIHYGYTF
>TRBV19
CASSIAGPEAFF
>TRBV27
CASGNRGFYEQYF
>TRBV2
CASSEILDDEKLFF
>TRBV19
CASRDRTTPSYNSPLHF
>TRBV10-3
CAISESDRGLYEQYF
>TRBV5-8
CASSGPPLNTEAFF